This is a list of T cell receptor beta chains from one sample in a study of blood T cells in healthy people across ages. TCRdb recomputed calls from the 5' RACE reads with MiXCR, one row per CDR3 protein. Of 1 million or so distinct CDR3 sequences listed, around 25% were seen once; the top ten hold approximately 0.71%. This sample also belongs to another study, concerning T cells of mothers and their children.

Sequenced sample: blood. These receptors were obtained from a girl aged 2-9 years in good health. The CDR3 runs from the conserved cysteine through the conserved F or W. D genes are given only for firm matches. Rows may omit the clone size; those that give it use once, few, many or a size class.

J,length,D,size,V,CDR3,DNA
TRBJ1-1,18,TRBD1,once,TRBV6-5,CASSYLGGGRGGNTEAFF,TGTGCCAGCAGTTACCTAGGGGGCGGTCGTGGTGGGAACACTGAAGCTTTCTTT
TRBJ1-4,14,-,few,TRBV7-9,CASSRGTTNEKLFF,TGTGCCAGCAGCCGCGGGACAACTAATGAAAAACTGTTTTTT
TRBJ1-3,17,-,-,TRBV7-8,CASSLVPFAVSGNTIYF,TGTGCCAGCAGCTTAGTCCCGTTTGCCGTCTCTGGAAACACCATATATTTT
TRBJ2-5,15,-,few,TRBV20-1,CSAPSDRSFQETQYF,TGCAGTGCCCCCTCGGACCGGTCTTTTCAAGAGACCCAGTACTTC
TRBJ2-7,14,-,few,TRBV29-1,CSVVGALRSHEQYF,TGCAGCGTTGTTGGGGCCTTGCGTAGTCACGAGCAGTACTTC
TRBJ2-7,15,-,few,TRBV2,CASSAWRGDSYEQYF,TGTGCCAGCAGTGCCTGGCGGGGCGACTCCTACGAGCAGTACTTC
TRBJ2-5,13,-,-,TRBV2,CASSEMGDETQYF,TGTGCCAGCAGTGAAATGGGGGACGAGACCCAGTACTTC
TRBJ2-1,13,-,-,TRBV5-1,CASSRTRGNEQFF,TGCGCCAGCAGCCGGACAAGGGGGAATGAGCAGTTCTTC
TRBJ1-5,16,-,-,TRBV12-3/TRBV12-4,CASSFVGPRVNQPQHF,TGTGCCAGCAGTTTTGTGGGACCCCGGGTGAATCAGCCCCAGCATTTT
TRBJ1-5,12,-,-,TRBV20-1,CSASWGDQPQHF,TGCAGTGCTAGTTGGGGGGATCAGCCCCAGCATTTT
TRBJ2-7,16,-,-,TRBV4-1,CASSQGTGTSSYEQYF,TGCGCCAGCAGCCAAGGTACAGGGACCAGCTCCTACGAGCAGTACTTC
TRBJ2-1,14,-,few,TRBV29-1,CSVQLSPYYNEQFF,TGCAGCGTTCAGCTTTCTCCGTATTACAATGAGCAGTTCTTC
TRBJ1-4,14,-,few,TRBV7-9,CASSSRDDYEKLFF,TGTGCCAGCAGCTCCCGGGACGACTATGAAAAACTATTTTTT
TRBJ2-5,14,TRBD2,many,TRBV5-5,CASSPSGRRETQYF,TGTGCCAGCAGCCCGAGCGGGAGAAGGGAGACCCAGTACTTC
TRBJ2-5,14,TRBD2,few,TRBV28,CASSVAGDGETQYF,TGTGCCAGCAGCGTAGCGGGAGATGGGGAGACCCAGTACTTC
TRBJ1-4,11,-,-,TRBV20-1,CSTGWEGTLFF,TGCTCCACGGGGTGGGAAGGAACACTGTTTTTT
TRBJ2-7,16,-,-,TRBV15,CATSVRPGQGKHEQYF,TGTGCCACCAGCGTGAGACCGGGACAAGGGAAGCACGAGCAGTACTTC
TRBJ1-5,14,-,few,TRBV5-1,CASSLEGVSQPQHF,TGCGCCAGCAGCTTGGAGGGGGTCAGTCAGCCCCAGCATTTT
TRBJ1-6,17,-,few,TRBV3-1,CASSQDTLGHDNSPLHF,TGTGCCAGCAGCCAAGATACTCTTGGACATGATAACTCACCCCTCCACTTT
TRBJ2-2,18,TRBD2,few,TRBV3-1,CASSQRTIRGSVVGELFF,TGTGCCAGCAGCCAGCGCACGATCCGCGGGAGCGTAGTCGGGGAGCTGTTTTTT
TRBJ2-5,14,-,few,TRBV6-2/TRBV6-3,CASSYSYEGETQYF,TGTGCCAGCAGTTACTCCTACGAGGGAGAGACCCAGTACTTC
TRBJ1-5,17,TRBD1,few,TRBV27,CASSRHLDRGGSQPQHF,TGTGCCAGCAGTCGACACTTAGACAGGGGGGGCAGTCAGCCCCAGCATTTT
TRBJ2-3,17,-,-,TRBV29-1,CSVEEVGGRGPTDTQYF,TGCAGCGTTGAAGAAGTTGGAGGCCGGGGGCCCACAGATACGCAGTATTTT
TRBJ2-7,14,-,many,TRBV27,CASSLGRYYYEQYF,TGTGCCAGCAGTCTGGGACGATATTATTACGAGCAGTACTTC
TRBJ2-3,15,-,-,TRBV7-2,CASSGTGTHTHTQYF,TGTGCCAGCAGCGGGACCGGGACACACACACATACGCAGTATTTT
TRBJ2-2,16,-,-,TRBV7-9,CASSSKVASNTGELFF,TGTGCCAGCAGCTCGAAGGTAGCTTCGAACACCGGGGAGCTGTTTTTT
TRBJ1-1,15,-,-,TRBV7-3,CASSLNIRGNTEAFF,TGTGCCAGCAGCCTTAACATCAGGGGGAACACTGAAGCTTTCTTT
TRBJ1-5,15,-,-,TRBV6-6,CASSFDSKVNQPQHF,TGTGCCAGCAGCTTCGACAGCAAAGTCAATCAGCCCCAGCATTTT
TRBJ2-1,16,-,-,TRBV6-4,CASSDSRLVSYNEQFF,TGTGCCAGCAGTGACTCGAGACTAGTCTCCTACAATGAGCAGTTCTTC
TRBJ2-5,17,-,few,TRBV7-9,CASSLVPPGLALETQYF,TGTGCCAGCAGCTTAGTGCCTCCGGGGTTAGCATTGGAGACCCAGTACTTC
TRBJ2-7,15,-,-,TRBV11-2,CASSTPQQGSSEQYF,TGTGCCAGCTCTACCCCTCAGCAGGGAAGTAGCGAGCAGTACTTC
TRBJ2-1,13,-,-,TRBV7-8,CASSRLGQNEQFF,TGTGCCAGCAGCCGCCTGGGGCAAAATGAGCAGTTCTTC
TRBJ2-1,11,-,-,TRBV29-1,CSTNQGNEQFF,TGCAGCACTAATCAGGGGAATGAGCAGTTCTTC
TRBJ2-7,14,-,-,TRBV6-1,CASRGDGSSYEQYF,TGTGCCAGCAGAGGGGACGGTAGCTCCTACGAGCAGTACTTC
TRBJ2-7,13,-,-,TRBV19,CASSIARDTEQYF,TGTGCCAGTAGTATAGCTCGGGACACCGAGCAGTACTTC
TRBJ1-2,15,TRBD1,few,TRBV29-1,CSVVGWTGGGYGYTF,TGCAGCGTCGTAGGCTGGACAGGGGGCGGCTATGGCTACACCTTC
TRBJ2-1,16,TRBD2,few,TRBV15,CATSRDLAGGGDEQFF,TGTGCCACCAGCAGAGATCTAGCGGGGGGAGGGGATGAGCAGTTCTTC
TRBJ2-5,19,TRBD2,-,TRBV6-5,CAGSYSDGGWAAPQETQYF,TGTGCCGGCAGTTACTCGGACGGGGGGTGGGCAGCCCCCCAAGAGACCCAGTACTTC
TRBJ2-2,15,-,-,TRBV7-9,CASSQIRRGPGELFF,TGTGCCAGCAGCCAAATCCGGCGGGGCCCCGGGGAGCTGTTTTTT
TRBJ2-7,13,-,-,TRBV29-1,CSARDLMDHEQYF,TGCAGCGCCCGGGACTTAATGGACCACGAGCAGTACTTC
TRBJ2-1,14,-,-,TRBV29-1,CSVGVYPLYNEQFF,TGCAGCGTTGGAGTCTATCCCCTCTACAATGAGCAGTTCTTC
TRBJ2-5,13,-,-,TRBV28,CASGGLGPETQYF,TGTGCCAGCGGGGGTTTAGGTCCCGAGACCCAGTACTTC
TRBJ1-1,14,-,few,TRBV11-2,CASSPRGANTEAFF,TGTGCCAGCAGCCCCCGGGGGGCGAACACTGAAGCTTTCTTT
TRBJ2-5,15,-,-,TRBV5-4,CASISPRMAVETQYF,TGTGCCAGCATCTCACCGCGGATGGCAGTCGAGACCCAGTACTTC
TRBJ1-1,14,-,-,TRBV10-3,CAISEAAGDTEAFF,TGTGCCATCAGTGAGGCAGCGGGGGACACTGAAGCTTTCTTT
TRBJ1-5,14,-,few,TRBV15,CATSSGTRFQPQHF,TGTGCCACCAGCTCCGGGACCCGATTCCAGCCCCAGCATTTT
TRBJ1-4,14,-,many,TRBV28,CASSITGANEKLFF,TGTGCCAGCAGTATTACGGGGGCTAATGAAAAACTGTTTTTT
TRBJ2-5,11,TRBD2,few,TRBV12-3/TRBV12-4,CASSTSGIKFF,TGTGCCAGCAGTACTAGCGGGATTAAGTTCTTC
TRBJ1-3,17,TRBD1,-,TRBV6-1,CASSESPPGQGRNTIYF,TGTGCCAGCAGTGAATCTCCCCCGGGACAGGGTAGAAACACCATATATTTT
TRBJ2-7,17,-,few,TRBV20-1,CSARDSKADSLPYEQYF,TGCAGTGCTAGAGATTCGAAAGCGGACAGCCTGCCCTACGAGCAGTACTTC
TRBJ1-3,16,-,few,TRBV21-1,CASSNGGQGSENTIYF,TGTGCCAGCAGCAATGGTGGACAGGGGAGCGAAAACACCATATATTTT
TRBJ2-1,14,-,-,TRBV9,CASSQQGGSHEQFF,TGTGCCAGCAGCCAACAAGGGGGGTCACATGAGCAGTTCTTC
TRBJ1-1,14,-,few,TRBV5-1,CASYGGGPNTEAFF,TGCGCCAGCTATGGTGGGGGGCCGAACACTGAAGCTTTCTTT
TRBJ1-4,16,TRBD1,-,TRBV24-1,CATSDPGQGDTEKLFF,TGTGCCACCAGTGATCCGGGTCAGGGGGACACGGAAAAACTGTTTTTT
TRBJ1-1,16,-,once,TRBV27,CASSLMGALMNTEAFF,TGTGCCAGCAGTTTAATGGGGGCCCTCATGAACACTGAAGCTTTCTTT